The 5 T cell receptor beta chains reported below all come from one sample, sequenced in a study of early T cells in non-severe SARS-CoV-2 infection. TCRdb passed the 5' RACE reads through MiXCR, listing each CDR3 protein once. Of 65,000 to 95,000 distinct CDR3 sequences listed, 5% are singletons. Sequenced here: whole blood, sampled at baseline. These receptors all stem from an adult who was a healthcare worker with PCR-confirmed SARS-CoV-2 infection or an uninfected control (not recorded which).

The sample holds many counts of this clonotype. The chain has TRBV27 and TRBJ2-7; 9 nucleotides match TRBD1. The CDR3 totals 16 residues. Per the germline V gene, CDR1 is MNHEY and CDR2 is SMNVEV (reference sequence). Germline trimming cut 4 bases from V and 3 bases from J; bases unmatched to any gene: 10. This chain's CDR3 is CASSSTRTGVHYEQYF. In DNA, the CDR3 is TGTGCCAGCAGTTCAACCCGGACAGGGGTCCACTACGAGCAGTACTTC.

This clonotype was found many times. The chain uses TRBV7-9 and TRBJ2-7; a possible D gene is TRBD1 (6 bases). This CDR3 spans 16 amino acids. The germline V gene encodes CDR1 SEHNR and CDR2 FQNEAQ (reference sequence). V was clipped by 4 bases and J by 0 bases, with 16 bases between them. CDR3: CASSSPGAGDSYEQYF. CDR3 nucleotides: TGTGCCAGCAGCTCCCCCGGGGCAGGGGACTCCTACGAGCAGTACTTC.

This clonotype was found a few times. The chain has TRBV6-5 and TRBJ2-7; tentatively, D is TRBD1 (6 bases). Germline V gene sequence: CDR1 MNHEY, CDR2 SVGAGI. The CDR3 loop spans 17 amino acids. V shed 2 bases and J shed 4 bases, with 21 bases lying between them. CDR3 region: CASSYAGTTVAIYEQYF. CDR3 nucleotides: TGTGCCAGCAGTTACGCCGGGACAACCGTCGCCATTTACGAGCAGTACTTC.

This clonotype occurred a few times. The chain couples TRBV28 to TRBJ2-3, with D unclear. Germline V gene lookup returns CDR1 MDHEN and CDR2 SYDVKM. The CDR3 spans 15 residues. V lost 5 bases to trimming and J lost 4 bases, with 16 bases between them. CDR3 protein: CASSPATPQADTQYF. The CDR3 DNA is TGTGCCAGCAGTCCGGCAACCCCTCAGGCAGATACGCAGTATTTT.

V gene TRBV25-1 combines with J gene TRBJ2-2; a possible D gene is TRBD1 (6 bases). The V gene's germline CDR1 is MGHDK and CDR2 SYGVNS. V was pared by 6 bases and J by 1 base, with 12 bases between. The CDR3 sequence is 15 residues long. The CDR3 sequence: CASRTGTRNTGELFF. The CDR3, as DNA: TGTGCCAGCAGGACCGGGACAAGGAACACCGGGGAGCTGTTTTTT.